These 5 T cell receptor beta chains were sequenced from one sample in a study of neurological immune-mediated disorders. MiXCR was run by TCRdb on the 5' RACE reads, yielding one entry per CDR3 protein. The sample yields tens of thousands of distinct CDR3 sequences, 3.7% seen once. Sequencing was carried out using PBMCs. The receptor set was obtained from a woman aged 50 to 65 with multiple sclerosis.

Concerning this clonotype itself: Relative to the germline gene, one junction end is altered; a read error may explain this. The chain employs TRBV5-1 and TRBJ2-4; D is unclear. The CDR3 length is 13 residues. Germline V CDR1 and CDR2: SGHRS, YFSETQ. The CDR3 is CASSLGAKKIQYF. The CDR3 bases are TGCGCCAGCAGCCTAGGAGCCAAAAAAATTCAGTACTTC.

This clonotype is labeled medium-sized. The V and J genes are TRBV5-1 and TRBJ1-1, with D possibly being TRBD1 (5 bases). The CDR3 loop spans 14 amino acids. V shed 0 bases and J shed 6 bases, with 12 bases lying between them. The germline V gene has CDR1 SGHRS and CDR2 YFSETQ. This CDR3 reads CASSLVVGGAEAFF. For the CDR3, the DNA is TGCGCCAGCAGCTTGGTGGTTGGGGGGGCTGAAGCTTTCTTT. Complete variable domain (other parts from reference TRBV5-1 and TRBJ1-1): KAGVTQTPRYLIKTRGQQVTLSCSPISGHRSVSWYQQTPGQGLQFLFEYFSETQRNKGNFPGRFSGRQFSNSRSEMNVSTLELGDSALYLCASSLVVGGAEAFFGQGTRLTVV.

This clonotype was counted many times. The chain uses TRBV12-3 or TRBV12-4 and TRBJ1-2; weak D call: TRBD1 (6 bases). There are 14 residues in the CDR3. The V end lost 5 bases, the J end lost 3 bases, and 13 bases lay between the germline ends. The CDR3 loop is CASSPRGGDYGYTF. As DNA, the CDR3 is TGTGCCAGCAGTCCCAGAGGGGGTGACTATGGCTACACCTTC.

This clonotype has at least ten counts. V is TRBV6-5 and J is TRBJ2-7; 10 nucleotides match TRBD1. Germline CDR1 and CDR2: MNHEY and SVGAGI. Trimming removed 5 bases from V and 6 bases from J; junction bases left unmatched: 7. The CDR3 runs 14 residues. The CDR3 loop is CASSPPGQGPEQYF. CDR3 coding DNA: TGTGCCAGCAGTCCCCCGGGACAGGGGCCCGAGCAGTACTTC.

In its sample, this clonotype was seen many times. V and J are TRBV7-2 and TRBJ1-2, with 8 bases matching TRBD1. The CDR3 spans 15 residues. Germline V gene lookup returns CDR1 SGHTA and CDR2 FQGNSA. V lost 0 bases to trimming and J lost 4 bases; unmatched junction nucleotides: 4. CDR3: CASSLATQGAYGYTF. The CDR3 DNA sequence: TGTGCCAGCAGCTTAGCCACCCAGGGGGCCTATGGCTACACCTTC.